These 4 T cell receptor beta chains came from one sample sequenced in a study of blood T cells in healthy people across ages. A second PCR of 7 to 11 cycles used a sample-barcoded 5' primer and a J-beta primer mix. TCRdb reprocessed the 5' RACE reads via MiXCR and lists one record per CDR3 protein. Of around 1,800,000 distinct CDR3 sequences listed, about two fifths are singletons. Sequenced input: blood. The receptor set was obtained from a human donor in good health.

Comment on this clonotype: At one end, the junction sequence differs from germline, possibly due to a read error. The chain joins TRBV7-7 to TRBJ2-2, with D possibly TRBD1 on 6 matching bases. CDR1 and CDR2 (germline): SSHAT, FNYEAQ (reference sequence). The CDR3 covers 15 residues. CDR3 protein: CASSFDRRNTGELFF. The CDR3, as DNA: TGTGCTAGCAGCTTTGACAGGAGGAACACCGGGGAGCTGTTTTTT. Full variable domain (remainder filled in from reference TRBV7-7 and TRBJ2-2): GAGVSQSPRYKVTKRGQDVTLRCDPISSHATLYWYQQALGQGPEFLTYFNYEAQPDKSGLPSDRFSAERPEGSISTLTIQRTEQRDSAMYRCASSFDRRNTGELFFGEGSRLTVL.

To note about this clonotype: A much larger clone lies a single base off, so this may be a read error. The CDR3 loop reads CASGWGRDRVNEQFF. CDR3 bases: TGCGCCAGCGGCTGGGGCCGGGACAGGGTAAATGAGCAGTTCTTC. The rearrangement links TRBV5-1 to TRBJ2-1, with 9 bases aligning to TRBD1. CDR3 length: 15 amino acids. Germline lookup yields CDR1 SGHRS and CDR2 YFSETQ. The trim removed 7 bases at V and 7 bases at J, leaving 12 bases unmatched.

The V and J genes are TRBV4-1 and TRBJ1-1; D gene unclear. The CDR3 is 14 residues long. CDR1 is MGHRA, CDR2 YSYEKL, per germline. V lost 3 bases, J lost 0 bases, and 8 bases lay in between. The CDR3 DNA reads as TGCGCCAGCAGCCATATGACCGTGAACACTGAAGCTTTCTTT. Its protein product is CASSHMTVNTEAFF.

The J gene is TRBJ1-2, the V gene TRBV9; D is possibly TRBD1 (5 bases). The germline V gene has CDR1 SGDLS and CDR2 YYNGEE. This CDR3 comprises 18 residues. Trimming took 7 bases from V and 3 from J, leaving 28 bases between them. In DNA, the CDR3 is TGTGCCAGCGTAGAGAAAACGGGGAGGGGAAGGAGGGACTATGGCTACACCTTC. It codes for CASVEKTGRGRRDYGYTF.